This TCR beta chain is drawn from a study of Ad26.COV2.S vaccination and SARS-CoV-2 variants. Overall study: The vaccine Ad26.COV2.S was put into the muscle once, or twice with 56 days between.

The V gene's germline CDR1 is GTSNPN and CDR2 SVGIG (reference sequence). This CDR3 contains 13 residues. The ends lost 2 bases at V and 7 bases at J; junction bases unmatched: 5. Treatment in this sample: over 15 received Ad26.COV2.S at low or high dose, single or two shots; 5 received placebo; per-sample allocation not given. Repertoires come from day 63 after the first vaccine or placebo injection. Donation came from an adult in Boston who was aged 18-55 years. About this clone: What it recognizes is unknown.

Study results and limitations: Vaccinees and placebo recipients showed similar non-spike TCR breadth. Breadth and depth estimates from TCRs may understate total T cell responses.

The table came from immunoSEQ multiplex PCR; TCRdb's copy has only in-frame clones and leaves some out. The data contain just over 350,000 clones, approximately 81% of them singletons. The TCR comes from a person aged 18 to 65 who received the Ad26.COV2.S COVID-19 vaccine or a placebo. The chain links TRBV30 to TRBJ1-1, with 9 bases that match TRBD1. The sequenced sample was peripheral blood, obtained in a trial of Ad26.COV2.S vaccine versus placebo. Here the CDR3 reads CAWSRTGADEAFF. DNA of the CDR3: TGTGCCTGGAGTCGGACAGGGGCGGATGAAGCTTTCTTT.